This T cell receptor beta chain derives from a study of T cell clonality in common variable immunodeficiency. General study points: Repertoire-complication correlations in CVID were limited by patient heterogeneity. CVID subjects showed higher TCRbeta clonality than healthy controls.

Germline V gene lookup returns CDR1 SGHVS and CDR2 FQNEAQ. The CDR3 is made up of 16 amino acids. V was trimmed by 6 bases and J by 1 base, leaving 17 bases between them. Most patients and controls had Caucasian heritage. There are a few counts of this clone. Its antigen is undetermined. The missing CDR3 end, 3 residues past where the read stops, is filled in from the germline J gene. Sequencing input was equivalent genomic DNA from CVID and controls. Repertoires were generated with immunoSEQ multiplex PCR, while TCRdb's copy carries only in-frame clones and drops some. Captured here are some 53,000 clones, none seen once; the top ten comprise roughly 3.5%.

Sequenced: peripheral blood mononuclear cells. The chain combines TRBV7-8 with TRBJ2-3, with D possibly TRBD1 on 9 matching bases. This clonotype was obtained from a person aged 18 to 70 in good health. The sequenced CDR3 bases are TGTGCCAGCAGAACAGCGGGGGACAGGGGCACAGATACG. Its protein is CASRTAGDRGTDT. The whole CDR3 sequence reads CASRTAGDRGTDTQYF.